This T cell receptor (beta chain) stems from a study of blood T cell repertoires in COVID-19. Per the germline V gene, CDR1 is MGHDK and CDR2 is SYGVNS. This CDR3 comprises 12 residues. Trimming removed 4 bases from V and 9 bases from J, with 10 bases in between. Method: immunoSEQ multiplex PCR; TCRdb's copy keeps in-frame clones and lacks some. This repertoire shows 260,000 or so clones, about 91% found once; its top ten account for around 1.2%. Sequenced material: PBMCs or T cells enriched from blood (not recorded which). The chain links TRBV25-1 to TRBJ1-5; D is uncertain. This clonotype was sampled from a woman aged 40 to 55 with acute COVID-19. The CDR3 reads CASSVQSGPQHF. In nucleotides, the CDR3 is TGTGCCAGCAGTGTACAAAGTGGGCCCCAGCATTTT.